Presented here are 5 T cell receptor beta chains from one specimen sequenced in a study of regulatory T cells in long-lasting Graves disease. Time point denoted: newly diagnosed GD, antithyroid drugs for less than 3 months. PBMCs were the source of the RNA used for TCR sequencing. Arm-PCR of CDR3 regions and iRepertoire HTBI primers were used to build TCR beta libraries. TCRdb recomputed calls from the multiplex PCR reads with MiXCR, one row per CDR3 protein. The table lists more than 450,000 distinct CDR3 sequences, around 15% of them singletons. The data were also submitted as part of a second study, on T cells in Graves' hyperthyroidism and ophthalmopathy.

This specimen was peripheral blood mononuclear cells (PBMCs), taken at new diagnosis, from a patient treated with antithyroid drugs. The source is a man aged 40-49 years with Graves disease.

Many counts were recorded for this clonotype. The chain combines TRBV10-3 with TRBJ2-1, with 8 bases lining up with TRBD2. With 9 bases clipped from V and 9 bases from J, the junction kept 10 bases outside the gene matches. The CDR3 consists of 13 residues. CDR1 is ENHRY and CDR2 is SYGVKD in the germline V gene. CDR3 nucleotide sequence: TGTGCCATAACGACTAGCGCCGACAGTGAGCAGTTCTTC. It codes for CAITTSADSEQFF.

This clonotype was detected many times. The CDR3 is CASSEMTATREQYF. CDR3 nucleotide sequence: TGTGCCAGCAGTGAAATGACAGCAACGAGGGAGCAGTACTTC. This chain connects TRBV2 to TRBJ2-7; a possible D gene is TRBD1 (5 bases). Germline CDR1 reads SNHLY; CDR2 reads FYNNEI. CDR3 size: 14 residues. Trimming stripped 2 bases from V and 7 bases from J, with 15 bases between.

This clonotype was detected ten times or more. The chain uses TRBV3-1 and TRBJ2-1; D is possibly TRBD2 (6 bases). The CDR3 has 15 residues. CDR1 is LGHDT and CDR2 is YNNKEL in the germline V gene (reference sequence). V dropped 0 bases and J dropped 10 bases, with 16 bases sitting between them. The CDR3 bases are TGTGCCAGCAGCCAAGATAGCGGAGGGGCGGTAGAGCAGTTCTTC. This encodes CASSQDSGGAVEQFF.

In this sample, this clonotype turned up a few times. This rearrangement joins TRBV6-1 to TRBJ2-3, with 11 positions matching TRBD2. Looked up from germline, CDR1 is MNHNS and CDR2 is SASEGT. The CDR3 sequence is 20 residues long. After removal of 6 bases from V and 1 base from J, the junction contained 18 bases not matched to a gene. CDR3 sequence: CASRGTGGMTSGDRTDTQYF. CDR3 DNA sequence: TGTGCCAGCAGGGGGACAGGCGGCATGACTAGCGGGGACCGCACAGATACGCAGTATTTT.

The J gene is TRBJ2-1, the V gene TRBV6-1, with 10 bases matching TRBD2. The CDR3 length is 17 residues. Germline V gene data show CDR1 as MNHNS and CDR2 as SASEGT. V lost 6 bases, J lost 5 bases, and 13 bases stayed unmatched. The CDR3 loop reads CASRSLPSGRLHNEQFF. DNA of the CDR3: TGTGCCAGCAGGTCCCTGCCTAGCGGGAGACTCCACAATGAGCAGTTCTTC.